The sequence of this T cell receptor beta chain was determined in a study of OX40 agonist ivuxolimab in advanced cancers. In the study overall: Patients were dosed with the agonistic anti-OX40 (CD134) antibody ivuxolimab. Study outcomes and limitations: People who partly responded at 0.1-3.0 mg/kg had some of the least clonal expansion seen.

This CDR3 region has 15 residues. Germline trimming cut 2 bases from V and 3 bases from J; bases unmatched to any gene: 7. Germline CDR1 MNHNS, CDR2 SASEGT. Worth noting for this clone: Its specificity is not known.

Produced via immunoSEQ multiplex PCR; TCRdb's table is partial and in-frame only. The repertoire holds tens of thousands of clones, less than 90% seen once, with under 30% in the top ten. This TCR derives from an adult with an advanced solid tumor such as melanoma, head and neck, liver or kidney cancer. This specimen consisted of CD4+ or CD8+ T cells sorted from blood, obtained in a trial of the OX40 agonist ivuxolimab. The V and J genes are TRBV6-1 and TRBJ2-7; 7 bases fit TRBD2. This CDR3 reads CASSELAGVYYEQYF. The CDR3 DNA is TGTGCCAGCAGTGAACTTGCGGGAGTATACTACGAGCAGTACTTC.